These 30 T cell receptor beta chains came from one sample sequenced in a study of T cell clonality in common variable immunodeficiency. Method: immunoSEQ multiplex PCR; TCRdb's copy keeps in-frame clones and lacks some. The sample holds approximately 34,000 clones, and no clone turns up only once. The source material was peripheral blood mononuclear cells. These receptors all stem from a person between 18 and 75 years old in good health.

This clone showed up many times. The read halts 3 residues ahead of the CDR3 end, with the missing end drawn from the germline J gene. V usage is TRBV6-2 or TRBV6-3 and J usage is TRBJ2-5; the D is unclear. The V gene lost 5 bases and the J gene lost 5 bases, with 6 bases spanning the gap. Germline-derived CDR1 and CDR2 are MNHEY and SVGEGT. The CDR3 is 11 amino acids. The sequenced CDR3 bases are TGTGCCAGCAGTCCTAGGGAGACC. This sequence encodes CASSPRET. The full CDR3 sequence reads CASSPRETQYF.

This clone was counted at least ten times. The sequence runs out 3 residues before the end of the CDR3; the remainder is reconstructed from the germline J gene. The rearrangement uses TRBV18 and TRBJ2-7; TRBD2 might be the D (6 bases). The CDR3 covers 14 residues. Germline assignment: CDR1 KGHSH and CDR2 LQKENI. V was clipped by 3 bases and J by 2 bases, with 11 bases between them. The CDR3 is CASSPGLSTYEQYF. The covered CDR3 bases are TGTGCCAGCTCACCCGGACTATCTACCTACGAG.

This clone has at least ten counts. The part of the CDR3 DNA that was read is TGTGCTAGTGGTTTACTCTTAGGGGAGACC. It translates to CASGLLLGET. From start to end, the CDR3 is CASGLLLGETQYF. V gene TRBV12-5 combines with J gene TRBJ2-5, with D unresolved. The read stops 3 residues short of the end of the CDR3; the missing end is completed from the germline J gene. Germline V gene sequence: CDR1 LGHNT, CDR2 FRNRAP. V gave up 3 bases and J gave up 5 bases, with 10 bases separating them. The CDR3 consists of 13 residues.

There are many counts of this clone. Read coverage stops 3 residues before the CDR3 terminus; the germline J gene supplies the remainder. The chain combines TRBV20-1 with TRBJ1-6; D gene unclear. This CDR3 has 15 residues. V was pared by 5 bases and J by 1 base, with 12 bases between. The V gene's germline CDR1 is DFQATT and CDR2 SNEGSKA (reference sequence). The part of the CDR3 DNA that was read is TGCAGTGCTGTTGAAAGTCGGTCCTATAATTCACCC. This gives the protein CSAVESRSYNSP. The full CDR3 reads CSAVESRSYNSPLHF.

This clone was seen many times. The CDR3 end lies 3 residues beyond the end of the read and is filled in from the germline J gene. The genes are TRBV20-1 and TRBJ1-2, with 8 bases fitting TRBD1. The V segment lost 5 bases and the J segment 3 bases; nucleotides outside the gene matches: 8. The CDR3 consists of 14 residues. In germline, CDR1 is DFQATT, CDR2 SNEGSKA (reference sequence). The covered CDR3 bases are TGCAGTGCTTTACTGGACAGGGACGACTATGGC. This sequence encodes CSALLDRDDYG. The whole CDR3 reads CSALLDRDDYGYTF.

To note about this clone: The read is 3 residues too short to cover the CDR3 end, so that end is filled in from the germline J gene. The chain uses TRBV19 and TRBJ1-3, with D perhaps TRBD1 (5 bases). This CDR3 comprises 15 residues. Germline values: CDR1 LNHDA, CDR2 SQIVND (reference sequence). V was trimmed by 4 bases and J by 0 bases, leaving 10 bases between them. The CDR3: CASSTGHVSGNTIYF. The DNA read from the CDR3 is TGTGCCAGTAGTACCGGACACGTCTCTGGAAACACC.

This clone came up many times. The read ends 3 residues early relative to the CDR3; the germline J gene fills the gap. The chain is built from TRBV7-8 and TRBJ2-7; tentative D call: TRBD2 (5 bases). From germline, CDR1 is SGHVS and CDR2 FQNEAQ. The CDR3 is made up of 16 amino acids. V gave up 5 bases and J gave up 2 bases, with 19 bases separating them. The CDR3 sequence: CASSLSTDSVAYEQYF. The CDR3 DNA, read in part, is TGTGCCAGCAGCCTTTCCACGGACTCAGTAGCCTACGAG.

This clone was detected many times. CDR3 DNA, as far as it was read: TGCGCCAGCAGCTTAAGCGGGGGGCCCTACGAG. Amino acids: CASSLSGGPYE. The entire CDR3 protein is CASSLSGGPYEQYF. V gene TRBV5-1 combines with J gene TRBJ2-7; 9 bases map to TRBD2. Read sequence stops 3 residues before the CDR3 end, and the germline J gene provides the missing end. The CDR3 covers 14 residues. The germline V gene has CDR1 SGHRS and CDR2 YFSETQ. Trimming at V came to 2 bases and at J to 2 bases, leaving 2 bases not matched to a gene.

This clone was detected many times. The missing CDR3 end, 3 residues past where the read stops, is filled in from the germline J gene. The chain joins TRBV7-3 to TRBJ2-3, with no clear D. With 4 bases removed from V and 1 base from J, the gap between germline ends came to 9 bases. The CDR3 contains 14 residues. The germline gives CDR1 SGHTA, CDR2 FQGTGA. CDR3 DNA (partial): TGTGCCAGCAGCTCCCAGTCAGGCACAGATACG. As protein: CASSSQSGTDT. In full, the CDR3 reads CASSSQSGTDTQYF.

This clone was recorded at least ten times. CDR3 amino acids: CASSPGNRAEKLFF. The DNA read from the CDR3 is TGTGCCAGCAGCCCGGGGAACAGGGCAGAAAAA. This rearrangement joins TRBV4-2 to TRBJ1-4; perhaps TRBD1 as D (6 bases). The CDR3 end falls 3 residues outside the read, so it is completed with the germline J gene. The CDR3 extends over 14 amino acids. Per germline, CDR1 LGHNA and CDR2 YNFKEQ. The germline V and J ends were trimmed by 4 bases and 8 bases, with 14 bases remaining between them.

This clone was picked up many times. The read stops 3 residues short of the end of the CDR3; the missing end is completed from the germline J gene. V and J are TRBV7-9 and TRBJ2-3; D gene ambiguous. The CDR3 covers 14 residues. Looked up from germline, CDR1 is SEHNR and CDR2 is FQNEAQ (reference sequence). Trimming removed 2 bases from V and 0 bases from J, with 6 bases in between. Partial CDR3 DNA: TGTGCCAGCAGCTTAATCTCTAGCACAGATACG. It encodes CASSLISSTDT. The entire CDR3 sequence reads CASSLISSTDTQYF.

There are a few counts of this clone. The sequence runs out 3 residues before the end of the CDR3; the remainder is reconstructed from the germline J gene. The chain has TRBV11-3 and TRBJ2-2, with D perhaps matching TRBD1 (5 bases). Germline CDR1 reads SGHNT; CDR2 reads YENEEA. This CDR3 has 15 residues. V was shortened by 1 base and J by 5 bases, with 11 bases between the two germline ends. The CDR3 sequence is CASSLGGSGTGELFF. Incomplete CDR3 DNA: TGTGCCAGCAGCTTAGGGGGCTCGGGTACCGGGGAG.

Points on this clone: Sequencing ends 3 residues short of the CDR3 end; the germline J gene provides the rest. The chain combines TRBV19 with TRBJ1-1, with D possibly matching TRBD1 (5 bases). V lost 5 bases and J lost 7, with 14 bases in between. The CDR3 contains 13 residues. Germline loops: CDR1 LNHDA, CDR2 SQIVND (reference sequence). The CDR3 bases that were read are TGTGCCAGTAGTCAAGCAGGGATACTTGAA. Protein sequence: CASSQAGILE. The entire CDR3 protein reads CASSQAGILEAFF.

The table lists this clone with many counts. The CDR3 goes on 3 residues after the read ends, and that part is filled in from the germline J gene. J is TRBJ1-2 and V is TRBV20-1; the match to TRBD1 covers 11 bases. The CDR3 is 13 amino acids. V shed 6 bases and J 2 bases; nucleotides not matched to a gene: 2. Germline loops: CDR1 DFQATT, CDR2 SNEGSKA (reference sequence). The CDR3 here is CSAWDRGNYGYTF. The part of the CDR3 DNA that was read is TGCAGTGCGTGGGACAGGGGGAACTATGGC.

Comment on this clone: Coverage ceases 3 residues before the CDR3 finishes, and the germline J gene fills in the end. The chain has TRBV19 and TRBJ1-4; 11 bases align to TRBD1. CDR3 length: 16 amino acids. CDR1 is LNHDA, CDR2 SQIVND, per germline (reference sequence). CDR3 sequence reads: CASSASGTGGSSPLFF. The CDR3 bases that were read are TGTGCCAGTAGTGCCTCCGGGACAGGGGGAAGCTCACCA.

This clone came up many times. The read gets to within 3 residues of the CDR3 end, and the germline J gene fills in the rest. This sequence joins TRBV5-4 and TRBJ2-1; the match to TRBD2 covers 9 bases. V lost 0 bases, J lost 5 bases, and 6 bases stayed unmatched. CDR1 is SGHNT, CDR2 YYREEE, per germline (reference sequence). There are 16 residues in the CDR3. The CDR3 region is CASSLAEASGNNEQFF. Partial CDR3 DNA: TGTGCCAGCAGCTTGGCCGAGGCTAGCGGGAACAATGAG.

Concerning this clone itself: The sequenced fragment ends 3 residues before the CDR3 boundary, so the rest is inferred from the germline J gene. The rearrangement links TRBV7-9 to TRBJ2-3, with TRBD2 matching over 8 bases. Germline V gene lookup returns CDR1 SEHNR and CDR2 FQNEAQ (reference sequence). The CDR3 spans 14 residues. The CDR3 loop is CASNLGTSRETQYF. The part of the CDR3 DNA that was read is TGTGCCAGCAACTTGGGGACTAGTCGAGAGACG.

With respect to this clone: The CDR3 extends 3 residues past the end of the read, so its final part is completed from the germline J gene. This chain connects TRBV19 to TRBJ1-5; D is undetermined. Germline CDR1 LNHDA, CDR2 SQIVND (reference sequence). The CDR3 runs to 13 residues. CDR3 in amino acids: CALGPRGDQPQHF. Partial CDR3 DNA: TGTGCGTTGGGCCCGAGAGGCGATCAGCCC.

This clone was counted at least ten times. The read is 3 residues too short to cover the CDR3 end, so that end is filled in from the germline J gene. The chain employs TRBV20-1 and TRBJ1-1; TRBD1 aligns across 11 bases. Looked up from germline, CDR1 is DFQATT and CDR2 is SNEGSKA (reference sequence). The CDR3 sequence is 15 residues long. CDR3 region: CSAPSGTGGGGEAFF. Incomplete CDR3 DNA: TGCAGTGCTCCTTCCGGGACAGGGGGTGGAGGAGAA.

The DNA read from the CDR3 is TGCGCCAGCAGCCTTGCGGACAGGGGGCGAGGGAAG. Translating it yields CASSLADRGRGK. The complete CDR3 reads CASSLADRGRGKLFF. The genes are TRBV5-1 and TRBJ2-2, with 11 bases identical to TRBD1. The read stops 3 residues short of the end of the CDR3; the missing end is completed from the germline J gene. This CDR3 comprises 15 residues. Per the germline V gene, CDR1 is SGHRS and CDR2 is YFSETQ.

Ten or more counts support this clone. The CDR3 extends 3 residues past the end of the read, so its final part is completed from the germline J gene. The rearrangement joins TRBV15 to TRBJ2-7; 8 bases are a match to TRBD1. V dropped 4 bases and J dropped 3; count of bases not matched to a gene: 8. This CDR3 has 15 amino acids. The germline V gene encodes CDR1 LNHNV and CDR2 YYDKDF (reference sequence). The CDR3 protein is CATSTLDREDYEQYF. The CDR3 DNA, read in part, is TGTGCCACCAGCACCCTGGACAGGGAGGACTACGAG.

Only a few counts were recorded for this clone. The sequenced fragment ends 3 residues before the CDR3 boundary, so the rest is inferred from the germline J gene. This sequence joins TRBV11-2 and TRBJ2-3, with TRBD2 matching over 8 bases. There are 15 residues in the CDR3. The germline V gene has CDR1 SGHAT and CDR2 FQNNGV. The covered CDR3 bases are TGTGCCAGCAGCTTATACGGCGGGGGGCAAGAGACG. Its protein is CASSLYGGGQET. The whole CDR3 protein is CASSLYGGGQETQYF.

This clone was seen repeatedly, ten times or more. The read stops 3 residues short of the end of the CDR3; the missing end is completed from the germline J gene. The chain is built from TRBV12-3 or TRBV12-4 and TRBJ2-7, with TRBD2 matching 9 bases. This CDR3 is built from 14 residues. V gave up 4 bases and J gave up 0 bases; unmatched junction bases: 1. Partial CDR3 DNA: TGTGCCAGCAGTTGGCGGGGGGGCTCCTACGAG. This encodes CASSWRGGSYE. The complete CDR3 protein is CASSWRGGSYEQYF.

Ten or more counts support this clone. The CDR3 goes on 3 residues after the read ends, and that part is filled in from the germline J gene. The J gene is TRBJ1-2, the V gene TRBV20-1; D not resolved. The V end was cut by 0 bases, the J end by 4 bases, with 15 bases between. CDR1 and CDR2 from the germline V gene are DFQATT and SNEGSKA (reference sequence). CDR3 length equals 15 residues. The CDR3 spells CSARDRGPQTYGYTF. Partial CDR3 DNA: TGCAGTGCTAGAGATCGGGGTCCACAGACCTATGGC.

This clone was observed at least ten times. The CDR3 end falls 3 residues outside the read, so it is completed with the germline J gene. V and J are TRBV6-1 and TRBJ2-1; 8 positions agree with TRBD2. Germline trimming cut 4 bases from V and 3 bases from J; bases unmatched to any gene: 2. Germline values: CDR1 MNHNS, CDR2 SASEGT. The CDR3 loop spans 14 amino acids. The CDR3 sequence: CASSVLADYNEQFF. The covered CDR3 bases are TGTGCCAGCAGTGTACTAGCGGACTACAATGAG.

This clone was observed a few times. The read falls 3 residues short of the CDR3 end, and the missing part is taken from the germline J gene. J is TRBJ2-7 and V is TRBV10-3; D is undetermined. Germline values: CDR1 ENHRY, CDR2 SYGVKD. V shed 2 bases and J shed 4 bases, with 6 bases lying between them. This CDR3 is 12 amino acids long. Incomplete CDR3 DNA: TGTGCCATCAGTGAGGCGGCGTACGAG. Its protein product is CAISEAAYE. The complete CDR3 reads CAISEAAYEQYF.

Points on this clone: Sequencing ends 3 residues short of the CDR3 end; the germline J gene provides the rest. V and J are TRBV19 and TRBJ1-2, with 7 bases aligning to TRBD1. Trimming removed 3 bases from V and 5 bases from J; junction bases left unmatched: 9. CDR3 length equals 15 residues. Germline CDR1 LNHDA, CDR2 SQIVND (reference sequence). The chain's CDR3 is CASSIQAGQRYGYTF. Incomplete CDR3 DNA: TGTGCCAGTAGTATCCAGGCGGGACAGCGATATGGC.

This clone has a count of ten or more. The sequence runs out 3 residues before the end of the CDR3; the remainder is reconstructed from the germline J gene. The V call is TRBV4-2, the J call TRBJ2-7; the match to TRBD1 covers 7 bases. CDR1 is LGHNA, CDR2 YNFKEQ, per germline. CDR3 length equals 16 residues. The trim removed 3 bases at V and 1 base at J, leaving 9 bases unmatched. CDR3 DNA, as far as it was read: TGTGCCAGCAGCCAGATAGGGACAGAAAAATCCTACGAG. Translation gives CASSQIGTEKSYE. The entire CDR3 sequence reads CASSQIGTEKSYEQYF.

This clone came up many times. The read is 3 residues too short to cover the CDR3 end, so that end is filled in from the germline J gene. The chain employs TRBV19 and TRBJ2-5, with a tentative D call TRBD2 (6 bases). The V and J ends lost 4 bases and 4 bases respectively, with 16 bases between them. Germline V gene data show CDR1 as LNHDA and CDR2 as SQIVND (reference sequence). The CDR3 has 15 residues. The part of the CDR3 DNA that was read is TGTGCCAGTAGTAGGAGGGACTCCCGGCGAGAGACC. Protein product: CASSRRDSRRET. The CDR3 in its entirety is CASSRRDSRRETQYF.

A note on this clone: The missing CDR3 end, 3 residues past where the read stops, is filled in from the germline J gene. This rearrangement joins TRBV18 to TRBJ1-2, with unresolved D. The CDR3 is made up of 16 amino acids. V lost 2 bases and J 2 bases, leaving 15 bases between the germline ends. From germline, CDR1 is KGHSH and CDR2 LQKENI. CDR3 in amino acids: CASSPYATANNYGYTF. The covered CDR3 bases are TGTGCCAGCTCACCATACGCAACCGCGAACAACTATGGC.